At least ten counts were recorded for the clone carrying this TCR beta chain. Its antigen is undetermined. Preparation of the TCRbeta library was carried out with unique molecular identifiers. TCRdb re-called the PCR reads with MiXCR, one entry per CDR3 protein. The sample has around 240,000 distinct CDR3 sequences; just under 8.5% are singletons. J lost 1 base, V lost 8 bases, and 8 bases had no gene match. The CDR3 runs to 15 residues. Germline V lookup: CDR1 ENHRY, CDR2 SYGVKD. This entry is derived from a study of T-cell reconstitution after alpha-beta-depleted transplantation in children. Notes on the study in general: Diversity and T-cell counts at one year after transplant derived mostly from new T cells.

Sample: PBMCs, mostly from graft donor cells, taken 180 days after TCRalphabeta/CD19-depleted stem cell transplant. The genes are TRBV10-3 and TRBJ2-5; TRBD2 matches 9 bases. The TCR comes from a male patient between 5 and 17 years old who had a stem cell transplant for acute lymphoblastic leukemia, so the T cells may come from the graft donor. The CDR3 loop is CAIDRAGGPQETQYF. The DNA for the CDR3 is TGTGCCATCGATCGAGCGGGGGGCCCCCAAGAGACCCAGTACTTC.